The clone carrying this T cell receptor beta chain was counted between two and nine times. Its antigen is unidentified. This entry belongs to a study of cytomegalovirus exposure and HLA in healthy donors. Study-level results: What a later analysis reportedly showed was that an Asian-associated ancestry cluster had fewer N-insertions than the roughly 670-donor mean.

The PCR contained 60 Vbeta and 13 Jbeta primers. Generated by immunoSEQ multiplex PCR, the TCRdb table keeps only in-frame clones and is missing some. The repertoire has over 100,000 clones, around three quarters of them found once; the top ten carry 4.8%. The CDR3 covers 15 residues. Germline-derived CDR1 and CDR2 are LGHNA and YNFKEQ. The V and J ends lost 2 bases and 1 base, in that order; junction bases with no gene match: 2. This chain uses TRBV4-2 with TRBJ1-5; the match to TRBD1 covers 7 bases. The specimen was PBMCs. The origin of this receptor is a man younger than 40 in good health and CMV-seropositive. CDR3 nucleotides: TGTGCCAGCAGCCAACCAGGGGGGAGCAATCAGCCCCAGCATTTT. It translates to CASSQPGGSNQPQHF.